This T cell receptor beta chain was identified in a study of chemoradiotherapy in HPV16-positive cancers. Whole-study context: Candidate HPV-specific T-cell clones and common TCR motifs came from functional assays in a couple of HPV16-positive patients. Findings and caveats of the study: Candidate HPV-specific clones and E7-related TCR motifs grew in tumor during treatment. For HPV16-positive patients, expanding HPV-responsive T cells associated with longer recurrence-free survival.

This clone has just one count. The target antigen is unknown. The CDR3 contains 14 residues. Germline lookup yields CDR1 KGHSH and CDR2 LQKENI. V was clipped by 9 bases and J by 4 bases; unmatched bases: 6. Libraries were prepared by immunoSEQ multiplex PCR; TCRdb keeps only in-frame clonotypes and omits some of them. The data hold about 32,000 clones, with around 88% observed a single time. Over chemoradiotherapy, repertoires were sampled more than once. The specimen was blood, collected from a patient who underwent chemoradiotherapy. This TCR derives from a human donor with HPV-associated anogenital cancer. V is TRBV18 and J is TRBJ2-5; 12 bases are shared with TRBD2. The DNA for the CDR3 is TGTGCCAGTAGACTAGCGGGAGTTCCAGAGACCCAGTACTTC. This gives the protein CASRLAGVPETQYF.